This T cell receptor (beta chain) was identified during a study of blood T cell repertoires in COVID-19. Measured with immunoSEQ multiplex PCR; TCRdb has only the in-frame clones, and not every one. The data show roughly 110,000 clones, approximately 86% seen once. This CDR3 comprises 15 residues. Per germline, CDR1 SGHRS and CDR2 YFSETQ. Trimming pared 0 bases from V and 5 bases from J, leaving 11 bases between. Sequences were obtained from peripheral blood. The TCR comes from a man aged 40-55 years with acute or convalescent COVID-19. The gene calls are TRBV5-1 and TRBJ2-2, with D tentatively TRBD1 (7 bases). The CDR3 sequence: CASSLAAGGTGELFF. Written as DNA, the CDR3 is TGCGCCAGCAGCTTGGCGGCAGGGGGGACCGGGGAGCTGTTTTTT.